These T cell receptor beta chains were read from a single sample in a study of blood T cells in healthy people across ages. TCRdb ran MiXCR on the 5' RACE reads and lists one entry per CDR3 protein. The profile shows 710,000 or so distinct CDR3 sequences, 20% to 25% of them singletons. The sample taken for sequencing was blood. These receptors were collected from a man between 65 and 85 years old in good health. CDR3s include the opening cysteine and the closing phenylalanine or tryptophan. The D gene is left open where the match is weak. Where a row states a size, it is once, few, many or the class of an expanded clone; other rows omit it.

CDR3 length: 14; clone size: few; J gene: TRBJ2-1; D gene: -; V gene: TRBV29-1; CDR3 DNA: TGCAGCGCCGGTAGGTTAGGGGTCTACAATGAGCAGTTCTTC; CDR3 protein: CSAGRLGVYNEQFF
CDR3 length: 16; clone size: -; J gene: TRBJ2-3; D gene: -; V gene: TRBV5-4; CDR3 DNA: TGTGCCAGCAGCTTGGGGGGGCCCCCTGGCACAGATACGCAGTATTTT; CDR3 protein: CASSLGGPPGTDTQYF
CDR3 length: 13; clone size: -; J gene: TRBJ1-2; D gene: -; V gene: TRBV27; CDR3 DNA: TGTGCCAGCAGGCGGAGGGAGGACTATGGCTACACCTTC; CDR3 protein: CASRRREDYGYTF
CDR3 length: 17; clone size: few; J gene: TRBJ2-3; D gene: TRBD2; V gene: TRBV12-3/TRBV12-4; CDR3 DNA: TGTGCCAGCAGTTTGTCTCTGCGGGGGGATAACACAGATACGCAGTATTTT; CDR3 protein: CASSLSLRGDNTDTQYF
CDR3 length: 15; clone size: -; J gene: TRBJ2-1; D gene: -; V gene: TRBV20-1; CDR3 DNA: TGCAGTGCTAAAAAAAGGGAATTTACGGGCGATGAGCAGTTCTTC; CDR3 protein: CSAKKREFTGDEQFF
CDR3 length: 15; clone size: -; J gene: TRBJ1-2; D gene: -; V gene: TRBV29-1; CDR3 DNA: TGCAGCGTTGATAGAGGGCAGGGTTCAAGGGGTGGCTACACCTTC; CDR3 protein: CSVDRGQGSRGGYTF
CDR3 length: 13; clone size: -; J gene: TRBJ1-3; D gene: -; V gene: TRBV7-9; CDR3 DNA: TGTGCCAGCAGCTTACCGGAAGGAAACACCATATATTTT; CDR3 protein: CASSLPEGNTIYF
CDR3 length: 15; clone size: -; J gene: TRBJ2-5; D gene: -; V gene: TRBV5-1; CDR3 DNA: TGCGCCAGCAGCTTGGTTGCGCCGGCCCAAGAGACCCAGTACTTC; CDR3 protein: CASSLVAPAQETQYF
CDR3 length: 13; clone size: -; J gene: TRBJ2-3; D gene: -; V gene: TRBV7-2; CDR3 DNA: TGTGCCAGCAGCTCCCCCCACACAGATACGCAGTATTTT; CDR3 protein: CASSSPHTDTQYF
CDR3 length: 12; clone size: once; J gene: TRBJ2-5; D gene: -; V gene: TRBV12-3/TRBV12-4; CDR3 DNA: TGTGCCAGCAGTTTGAGTGCAGAGGCCCAGTACTTC; CDR3 protein: CASSLSAEAQYF
CDR3 length: 13; clone size: -; J gene: TRBJ1-4; D gene: -; V gene: TRBV7-9; CDR3 DNA: TGTGCCAGCAGCACGGCGGTTAATGAAAAACTGTTTTTT; CDR3 protein: CASSTAVNEKLFF
CDR3 length: 11; clone size: -; J gene: TRBJ1-1; D gene: -; V gene: TRBV2; CDR3 DNA: TGTGCCAGCCTCCAGGACACTGAAGCTTTCTTT; CDR3 protein: CASLQDTEAFF
CDR3 length: 14; clone size: -; J gene: TRBJ1-1; D gene: -; V gene: TRBV29-1; CDR3 DNA: TGCAGCGTCAAGGGCGGCAGATCGAACACTGAAGCTTTCTTT; CDR3 protein: CSVKGGRSNTEAFF
CDR3 length: 15; clone size: few; J gene: TRBJ2-3; D gene: TRBD2; V gene: TRBV5-8; CDR3 DNA: TGTGCCAGCAGCCGGGAGGACCACTCTACAGATACGCAGTATTTT; CDR3 protein: CASSREDHSTDTQYF
CDR3 length: 14; clone size: -; J gene: TRBJ1-2; D gene: TRBD1; V gene: TRBV9; CDR3 DNA: TGTGCCAGCAGCGCCGGGACAGGGGGGAATGGCTACACCTTC; CDR3 protein: CASSAGTGGNGYTF
CDR3 length: 14; clone size: -; J gene: TRBJ1-5; D gene: -; V gene: TRBV20-1; CDR3 DNA: TGCAGTGCTAGAGACGGGAGGAGCAATCAGCCCCAGCATTTT; CDR3 protein: CSARDGRSNQPQHF
CDR3 length: 12; clone size: few; J gene: TRBJ2-7; D gene: -; V gene: TRBV18; CDR3 DNA: TGTGCCAGCTCACCATGGGGCTACGAGCAGTACTTC; CDR3 protein: CASSPWGYEQYF
CDR3 length: 11; clone size: few; J gene: TRBJ2-5; D gene: TRBD2; V gene: TRBV20-1; CDR3 DNA: TGCAGTCCACTAGCGTGGGGGACCCAGTACTTC; CDR3 protein: CSPLAWGTQYF
CDR3 length: 18; clone size: many; J gene: TRBJ2-1; D gene: TRBD2; V gene: TRBV6-5; CDR3 DNA: TGTGCCAGCAGTTACGCTATGGGGACTAGCGGGAGTGGCTATGAGCAGTTCTTC; CDR3 protein: CASSYAMGTSGSGYEQFF
CDR3 length: 13; clone size: few; J gene: TRBJ1-6; D gene: -; V gene: TRBV20-1; CDR3 DNA: TGCAGTGCCCCCGAAGGGGAGCTGGCACCCCTCCACTTT; CDR3 protein: CSAPEGELAPLHF
CDR3 length: 13; clone size: once; J gene: TRBJ1-1; D gene: -; V gene: TRBV7-6; CDR3 DNA: TGTGCCAGCAGCTTAGGGGACATAACTGAAGCTTTCTTT; CDR3 protein: CASSLGDITEAFF
CDR3 length: 17; clone size: once; J gene: TRBJ1-6; D gene: -; V gene: TRBV10-3; CDR3 DNA: TGTGCCATCAGGGGTGAACAGGTCAGCTCCTATAATTCACCCCTCCACTTT; CDR3 protein: CAIRGEQVSSYNSPLHF
CDR3 length: 13; clone size: many; J gene: TRBJ2-7; D gene: TRBD2; V gene: TRBV20-1; CDR3 DNA: TGCAGTGCCTACGCTAGCGGGGACTACGAGCAGTACTTC; CDR3 protein: CSAYASGDYEQYF
CDR3 length: 15; clone size: few; J gene: TRBJ2-3; D gene: TRBD2; V gene: TRBV12-3/TRBV12-4; CDR3 DNA: TGTGCCAGCACGAGCTCTAGCGGGGGTGCAGATACGCAGTATTTT; CDR3 protein: CASTSSSGGADTQYF
CDR3 length: 16; clone size: -; J gene: TRBJ2-2; D gene: TRBD2; V gene: TRBV5-1; CDR3 DNA: TGCGCCAGTTCCGGCGGACTAGCGGGGGCCACCGGGGAGCTGTTTTTT; CDR3 protein: CASSGGLAGATGELFF
CDR3 length: 16; clone size: -; J gene: TRBJ1-2; D gene: -; V gene: TRBV7-8; CDR3 DNA: TGTGCCAGCCTCGCGCCATCGGCCACTACTTCCTATGGCTACACCTTC; CDR3 protein: CASLAPSATTSYGYTF
CDR3 length: 19; clone size: -; J gene: TRBJ2-1; D gene: TRBD2; V gene: TRBV27; CDR3 DNA: TGTGCCAGCAGTTTATCGATAGGGACTAGCGGGAGTTGGCCCAATGAGCAGTTCTTC; CDR3 protein: CASSLSIGTSGSWPNEQFF
CDR3 length: 13; clone size: few; J gene: TRBJ2-3; D gene: -; V gene: TRBV29-1; CDR3 DNA: TGCAGCGTTCTAGAGGGGCACACAGATACGCAGTATTTT; CDR3 protein: CSVLEGHTDTQYF
CDR3 length: 15; clone size: -; J gene: TRBJ2-3; D gene: TRBD2; V gene: TRBV4-2; CDR3 DNA: TGTGCCAGCAGCGGTAGCGGGGGGCAACTTGATACGCAGTATTTT; CDR3 protein: CASSGSGGQLDTQYF
CDR3 length: 15; clone size: few; J gene: TRBJ2-3; D gene: TRBD1; V gene: TRBV7-2; CDR3 DNA: TGTGCCAGCAGCATCCCGACAGGGGTCGTGGATACGCAGTATTTT; CDR3 protein: CASSIPTGVVDTQYF
CDR3 length: 12; clone size: -; J gene: TRBJ2-1; D gene: TRBD2; V gene: TRBV28; CDR3 DNA: TGTGCTGCGGGGGTTACCTACAATGAGCAGTTCTTC; CDR3 protein: CAAGVTYNEQFF
CDR3 length: 14; clone size: -; J gene: TRBJ2-7; D gene: -; V gene: TRBV11-2; CDR3 DNA: TGCGCCAGCAGCTTAGATCCGGGCCAATACGAGCAGTACTTC; CDR3 protein: CASSLDPGQYEQYF
CDR3 length: 12; clone size: -; J gene: TRBJ2-3; D gene: -; V gene: TRBV12-3/TRBV12-4; CDR3 DNA: TGTGCCAGCAGTGACGAGTTTGATACGCAGTATTTT; CDR3 protein: CASSDEFDTQYF
CDR3 length: 12; clone size: -; J gene: TRBJ2-3; D gene: -; V gene: TRBV12-3/TRBV12-4; CDR3 DNA: TGTGCCAGCAGTTCTTATGTCCACAAGGGGTATTTT; CDR3 protein: CASSSYVHKGYF
CDR3 length: 14; clone size: -; J gene: TRBJ2-1; D gene: TRBD1; V gene: TRBV6-5; CDR3 DNA: TGTGCCAGCAGAACCGGGACAGGGAACAATGAGCAGTTCTTC; CDR3 protein: CASRTGTGNNEQFF
CDR3 length: 16; clone size: -; J gene: TRBJ2-3; D gene: -; V gene: TRBV12-5; CDR3 DNA: TGTGCTAGTGGCCCGGGACTGGGAATTAGCACAGATACGCAGTATTTT; CDR3 protein: CASGPGLGISTDTQYF
CDR3 length: 15; clone size: -; J gene: TRBJ2-1; D gene: -; V gene: TRBV28; CDR3 DNA: TGTGCCAGCAGCTTCGACAGGAGCTCCTACAATGAGCAGTTCTTC; CDR3 protein: CASSFDRSSYNEQFF
CDR3 length: 15; clone size: -; J gene: TRBJ2-2; D gene: -; V gene: TRBV7-2; CDR3 DNA: TGTGCCAGCAGCTACCATGGTGGGAACACCGGGGAGCTGTTTTTT; CDR3 protein: CASSYHGGNTGELFF
CDR3 length: 16; clone size: -; J gene: TRBJ2-5; D gene: TRBD2; V gene: TRBV5-1; CDR3 DNA: TGCGCCAGCAGCCCATTAGCGGGAGGGCCTTCAGAGACCCAGTACTTC; CDR3 protein: CASSPLAGGPSETQYF
CDR3 length: 17; clone size: -; J gene: TRBJ2-3; D gene: TRBD2; V gene: TRBV7-2; CDR3 DNA: TGTGCCAGCAGCTTAGATTGGACTAGCGGGTACACAGATACGCAGTATTTT; CDR3 protein: CASSLDWTSGYTDTQYF
CDR3 length: 15; clone size: -; J gene: TRBJ1-5; D gene: TRBD1; V gene: TRBV12-3/TRBV12-4; CDR3 DNA: TGTGCCAGCAGTTTAGGGCAGGGGGACAATCAGCCCCAGCATTTT; CDR3 protein: CASSLGQGDNQPQHF
CDR3 length: 15; clone size: -; J gene: TRBJ2-2; D gene: -; V gene: TRBV5-5; CDR3 DNA: TGTGCCAGCAGCTTCCTAAACAGGGAAACCGGGGAGCTGTTTTTT; CDR3 protein: CASSFLNRETGELFF
CDR3 length: 14; clone size: few; J gene: TRBJ2-5; D gene: TRBD2; V gene: TRBV28; CDR3 DNA: TGTGCCAGCAGTCGCGGGGGGGGCCTAGAGACCCAGTACTTC; CDR3 protein: CASSRGGGLETQYF
CDR3 length: 14; clone size: -; J gene: TRBJ1-1; D gene: -; V gene: TRBV20-1; CDR3 DNA: TGCAGTGCTAGAGATCAGGGTAGGTGGACTGAAGCTTTCTTT; CDR3 protein: CSARDQGRWTEAFF
CDR3 length: 13; clone size: -; J gene: TRBJ1-2; D gene: TRBD1; V gene: TRBV12-3/TRBV12-4; CDR3 DNA: TGTGCCAGCAGCCGACAGGGGGACTGTGGCTACACCTTC; CDR3 protein: CASSRQGDCGYTF
CDR3 length: 15; clone size: -; J gene: TRBJ1-1; D gene: -; V gene: TRBV12-3/TRBV12-4; CDR3 DNA: TGTGCCAGCAGTACCGGACGTTCAAGGCATACTGAAGCTTTCTTT; CDR3 protein: CASSTGRSRHTEAFF
CDR3 length: 16; clone size: -; J gene: TRBJ2-7; D gene: -; V gene: TRBV6-1; CDR3 DNA: TGTGCCAGCAACTCCGGACACGCCCAGAGCTCCTACGAGCAGTACTTC; CDR3 protein: CASNSGHAQSSYEQYF
CDR3 length: 17; clone size: -; J gene: TRBJ2-1; D gene: TRBD2; V gene: TRBV4-1; CDR3 DNA: TGCGCCAGCAGCCAAACCCGTACTAGCGGGAGTCAGTGGGAGCAGTTCTTC; CDR3 protein: CASSQTRTSGSQWEQFF
CDR3 length: 16; clone size: -; J gene: TRBJ2-5; D gene: TRBD2; V gene: TRBV24-1; CDR3 DNA: TGTGCCACCAGTGATTTCGGGGGGAGGCAACAAGAGACCCAGTACTTC; CDR3 protein: CATSDFGGRQQETQYF
CDR3 length: 12; clone size: few; J gene: TRBJ2-7; D gene: -; V gene: TRBV28; CDR3 DNA: TGTGCCATAGGGCAGTCTTCCTACGAGCAGTACTTC; CDR3 protein: CAIGQSSYEQYF
CDR3 length: 15; clone size: -; J gene: TRBJ2-5; D gene: -; V gene: TRBV6-1; CDR3 DNA: TGTGCCAGCAGTGAGTGGACCGGGACATCAGAGACCCAGTACTTC; CDR3 protein: CASSEWTGTSETQYF
CDR3 length: 14; clone size: -; J gene: TRBJ2-1; D gene: -; V gene: TRBV7-9; CDR3 DNA: TGTGCCAGCAGCTATAGGGGGGGATCGAATGAGCAGTTCTTC; CDR3 protein: CASSYRGGSNEQFF
CDR3 length: 13; clone size: few; J gene: TRBJ2-1; D gene: -; V gene: TRBV5-5; CDR3 DNA: TGTGCCAGCAGCTCCTACAGGGAGGGTGAGCAGTTCTTC; CDR3 protein: CASSSYREGEQFF
CDR3 length: 17; clone size: -; J gene: TRBJ1-2; D gene: TRBD1; V gene: TRBV7-8; CDR3 DNA: TGTGCCAGCAGCTTAGATGGGTCGGCAGGGGGTGGGGATGGCTACACCTTC; CDR3 protein: CASSLDGSAGGGDGYTF
CDR3 length: 17; clone size: -; J gene: TRBJ2-5; D gene: -; V gene: TRBV7-2; CDR3 DNA: TGTGCCAGCAGCTTAGCAGGACTAGGGGGCTTGCGAGAGACCCAGTACTTC; CDR3 protein: CASSLAGLGGLRETQYF
CDR3 length: 14; clone size: few; J gene: TRBJ1-2; D gene: -; V gene: TRBV24-1; CDR3 DNA: TGTGCCACCAGTGACGTAGCTTTCAGAAATGGCTACACCTTC; CDR3 protein: CATSDVAFRNGYTF
CDR3 length: 13; clone size: -; J gene: TRBJ1-4; D gene: TRBD1; V gene: TRBV29-1; CDR3 DNA: TGCAGCGCCTGGACAGGGGGAAGTGAAAAACTGTTTTTT; CDR3 protein: CSAWTGGSEKLFF
CDR3 length: 16; clone size: -; J gene: TRBJ2-1; D gene: TRBD2; V gene: TRBV5-5; CDR3 DNA: TGTGCCAGCAGCCCGGGACTAGCGGGAGAAGGGAATGAGCAGTTCTTC; CDR3 protein: CASSPGLAGEGNEQFF
CDR3 length: 16; clone size: -; J gene: TRBJ2-1; D gene: -; V gene: TRBV5-1; CDR3 DNA: TGCGCCAGCAGCCCCGATTCGGGGGTCTCCTACAATGAGCAGTTCTTC; CDR3 protein: CASSPDSGVSYNEQFF